These 30 T cell receptor beta chains were sequenced from one sample in a study of neurological immune-mediated disorders. TCRdb fed the 5' RACE reads into MiXCR, producing one record per CDR3 protein. Among roughly 21,000 distinct CDR3 sequences listed, more than 14% were seen once. Material for sequencing was PBMCs. All receptors derive from a female donor with HTLV-1-associated myelopathy (HAM/TSP).

In this sample, this clonotype turned up many times. J is TRBJ2-1 and V is TRBV10-3; possibly TRBD1 or TRBD2 for D (5 bases each). Germline V gene sequence: CDR1 ENHRY, CDR2 SYGVKD. The CDR3 sequence is 16 residues long. Trimming cost V 0 bases and J 3 bases, with 12 bases left between them. The CDR3 spells CAISESTGRGYNEQFF. Here the CDR3 DNA reads TGTGCCATCAGTGAGTCGACGGGACGAGGCTACAATGAGCAGTTCTTC.

This clonotype was detected many times. This sequence joins TRBV6-5 and TRBJ2-1, with 11 bases that match TRBD2. In germline, CDR1 is MNHEY, CDR2 SVGAGI. V gave up 0 bases and J gave up 9 bases; unmatched junction bases: 1. The length of the CDR3 is 14 residues. The CDR3 spells CASSYSGTSGEQFF. In DNA, the CDR3 is TGTGCCAGCAGTTACTCGGGGACTAGCGGTGAGCAGTTCTTC.

This clonotype was detected ten times or more. This rearrangement joins TRBV7-2 to TRBJ2-1, with 7 bases matching TRBD1. The V segment lost 4 bases and the J segment 0 bases; nucleotides outside the gene matches: 6. The CDR3 is 16 amino acids. Germline lookup yields CDR1 SGHTA and CDR2 FQGNSA. The CDR3 region has the DNA TGTGCCAGCAGCTCCAGGGGACAGAGCTCCTACAATGAGCAGTTCTTC. This encodes CASSSRGQSSYNEQFF.

In this sample, this clonotype is medium-sized. The CDR3 is CSARSGGPETQYF. In DNA form, the CDR3 reads TGCAGTGCTAGATCGGGGGGGCCTGAGACCCAGTACTTC. The chain carries TRBV20-1 and TRBJ2-5; the match to TRBD2 covers 8 bases. V trimming: 2 bases; J trimming: 5 bases; junction bases outside the gene matches: 4. This CDR3 is built from 13 residues. Germline V gene lookup returns CDR1 DFQATT and CDR2 SNEGSKA (reference sequence).

This clonotype came up many times. This sequence joins TRBV3-1 and TRBJ2-1; D possibly matches TRBD1 or TRBD2 (5 bases each). Trimming left V 7 bases short and J 3 bases short, with 16 bases between. This CDR3 spans 15 amino acids. Germline V lookup: CDR1 LGHDT, CDR2 YNNKEL (reference sequence). CDR3: CASTARDGLYNEQFF. CDR3 in DNA: TGTGCCAGCACCGCAAGGGACGGTCTCTACAATGAGCAGTTCTTC.

V is TRBV5-1 and J is TRBJ1-2, with unresolved D. V was clipped by 4 bases and J by 2 bases, with 9 bases between them. This CDR3 comprises 13 residues. The germline V gene encodes CDR1 SGHRS and CDR2 YFSETQ. The chain's CDR3 is CASSLTWNYGYTF. The CDR3 region has the DNA TGCGCCAGCAGCCTGACATGGAACTATGGCTACACCTTC.

Many counts were recorded for this clonotype. The chain is built from TRBV7-9 and TRBJ1-1; maybe TRBD1 (5 bases). V was pared by 1 base and J by 6 bases, with 12 bases between. This CDR3 contains 14 residues. The germline V gene encodes CDR1 SEHNR and CDR2 FQNEAQ (reference sequence). The CDR3 sequence is CASSLGRDGSEAFF. CDR3 sequence (DNA): TGTGCCAGCAGCTTAGGCAGGGATGGATCTGAAGCTTTCTTT. Based on the CDR3 plus reference TRBV7-9 and TRBJ1-1, the full variable domain is DTGVSQNPRHKITKRGQNVTFRCDPISEHNRLYWYRQTLGQGPEFLTYFQNEAQLEKSRLLSDRFSAERPKGSFSTLEIQRTEQGDSAMYLCASSLGRDGSEAFFGQGTRLTVV.

This clonotype was recorded many times. This chain uses TRBV20-1 with TRBJ2-5; D is unclear. Trimming stripped 5 bases from V and 5 bases from J, with 15 bases between. Germline CDR1 reads DFQATT; CDR2 reads SNEGSKA (reference sequence). This CDR3 contains 13 residues. The CDR3 here is CSADDGARETQYF. The CDR3 DNA reads TGCAGTGCTGATGACGGAGCTCGGGAGACCCAGTACTTC.

The rearrangement joins TRBV4-3 to TRBJ2-5; the D is unclear. The ends were cut back, 0 bases at V and 5 bases at J, with 10 bases in the middle. Germline V gene sequence: CDR1 LGHNA, CDR2 YSLEER. CDR3 length: 14 amino acids. The CDR3 nucleotides read TGCGCCAGCAGCCAAGAAAGGGTTTTGGAGACCCAGTACTTC. Its protein product is CASSQERVLETQYF.

Of note for this clonotype: A much larger clone differs from this one at a single base, so this may be a read error. V and J are TRBV5-1 and TRBJ2-1; a weak D match, TRBD1 (6 bases). V was clipped by 10 bases and J by 7 bases, with 21 bases between them. CDR3 size: 14 residues. Germline CDR1 is SGHRS and CDR2 is YFSETQ. Here the CDR3 reads CASHEGRGGNEQFF. CDR3 DNA: TGCGCCTCCCACGAGGGGAGAGGGGGTAATGAGCAGTTCTTC.

This clonotype was detected many times. The V gene is TRBV20-1, the J gene TRBJ2-7; D may be TRBD2 (8 bases). V lost 4 bases, J lost 4 bases, and 23 bases lay in between. This CDR3 is built from 16 residues. Germline CDR1 reads DFQATT; CDR2 reads SNEGSKA (reference sequence). The CDR3 sequence is CSATRGTGGGRYEQYF. The DNA of the CDR3 is TGCAGTGCTACCAGGGGGACTGGCGGGGGGAGATACGAGCAGTACTTC.

This clonotype was picked up many times. V gene TRBV7-8 combines with J gene TRBJ2-3; the match to TRBD1 covers 9 bases. The ends lost 2 bases at V and 3 bases at J; junction bases unmatched: 6. The CDR3 consists of 16 residues. The germline V gene encodes CDR1 SGHVS and CDR2 FQNEAQ. CDR3 amino acids: CASSLKGTGITDTQYF. DNA for the CDR3: TGTGCCAGCAGCTTAAAAGGGACAGGGATTACAGATACGCAGTATTTT.

The chain couples TRBV28 to TRBJ2-7; tentative D call: TRBD1 (6 bases). The CDR3 totals 19 residues. Germline values: CDR1 MDHEN, CDR2 SYDVKM. Trimming left V 4 bases short and J 0 bases short, with 25 bases between. The CDR3 is CASSSPDWGRWGPSYEQYF. The CDR3 nucleotides are TGTGCCAGCAGTTCCCCCGACTGGGGGCGGTGGGGGCCCTCCTACGAGCAGTACTTC.

This clonotype was seen at least ten times. V gene TRBV7-2 combines with J gene TRBJ2-3; D is undetermined. Per germline, CDR1 SGHTA and CDR2 FQGNSA. Trimming left V 2 bases short and J 1 base short, with 13 bases between. This CDR3 comprises 16 residues. The CDR3 is CASSLTAAGGTDTQYF. The DNA for the CDR3 is TGTGCCAGCAGCTTAACGGCCGCCGGCGGCACAGATACGCAGTATTTT.

This clonotype was detected ten times or more. The junction does not match germline at one end; this may be a read error. V and J are TRBV7-7 and TRBJ2-4; D possibly uses TRBD1 or TRBD2 (5 bases each). Germline V CDR1 and CDR2: SSHAT, FNYEAQ (reference sequence). The CDR3 has 14 residues. The CDR3 sequence is CASNGTAAKNIQYF. The CDR3 DNA follows: TGTGCTAGCAACGGGACGGCAGCCAAAAACATTCAGTACTTC.

This clonotype was seen many times. The chain carries TRBV7-2 and TRBJ2-7; possible D gene TRBD2, 6 bases. The CDR3 is 14 amino acids. Deletions cut 6 bases from V and 2 bases from J, with 14 bases between. Germline V gene data show CDR1 as SGHTA and CDR2 as FQGNSA. The CDR3 loop reads CASSTRRGPYEQYF. DNA of the CDR3: TGTGCCAGCAGTACCAGGAGGGGACCCTACGAGCAGTACTTC. The whole variable domain, filled in from reference TRBV7-2 and TRBJ2-7, reads GAGVSQSPSNKVTEKGKDVELRCDPISGHTALYWYRQSLGQGLEFLIYFQGNSAPDKSGLPSDRFSAERTGGSVSTLTIQRTQQEDSAVYLCASSTRRGPYEQYFGPGTRLTVT.

This sequence joins TRBV12-3 or TRBV12-4 and TRBJ2-3; no clear D gene. This CDR3 has 12 residues. Trimming stripped 2 bases from V and 8 bases from J, with 8 bases between. The CDR3 protein is CASSLRHGTQYF. As DNA, the CDR3 is TGTGCCAGCAGTTTAAGGCACGGTACGCAGTATTTT.

This clonotype was detected ten times or more. The rearrangement uses TRBV5-1 and TRBJ1-2; 9 nucleotides line up with TRBD1. Unmatched junction bases numbered 5, after V lost 3 bases and J lost 2 bases. The CDR3 is 15 residues long. Per the germline V gene, CDR1 is SGHRS and CDR2 is YFSETQ. CDR3 in DNA: TGCGCCAGCAGCTCGTCCGGGACAGGGAACTATGGCTACACCTTC. It codes for CASSSSGTGNYGYTF.

Ten or more counts support this clonotype. DNA for the CDR3: TGTGCCAGTAGTATATCATCACGGCCCGGCGGCGAGCAGTACTTC. Protein sequence: CASSISSRPGGEQYF. V gene TRBV19 combines with J gene TRBJ2-7, with D hard to call. With 2 bases removed from V and 6 bases from J, the gap between germline ends came to 17 bases. The CDR3 has 15 residues. CDR1 and CDR2 (germline): LNHDA, SQIVND (reference sequence). The full variable domain, its missing parts supplied by reference TRBV19 and TRBJ2-7, is DGGITQSPKYLFRKEGQNVTLSCEQNLNHDAMYWYRQDPGQGLRLIYYSQIVNDFQKGDIAEGYSVSREKKESFPLTVTSAQKNPTAFYLCASSISSRPGGEQYFGPGTRLTVT.

This clonotype was counted many times. The chain recombines TRBV6-5 with TRBJ2-7; D possibly uses TRBD1 or TRBD2 (5 bases each). The CDR3 has 15 residues. Germline assignment: CDR1 MNHEY and CDR2 SVGAGI. Trimming stripped 1 base from V and 5 bases from J, with 15 bases between. CDR3 amino acids: CASSYYPNLGDEQYF. The CDR3 DNA is TGTGCCAGCAGTTACTACCCGAACTTGGGGGACGAGCAGTACTTC.

This rearrangement joins TRBV3-1 to TRBJ2-3; 9 nucleotides align to TRBD2. Per germline, CDR1 LGHDT and CDR2 YNNKEL (reference sequence). This CDR3 has 18 residues. The J segment lost 0 bases and the V segment lost 5 bases, leaving 12 bases of the junction unmatched. The CDR3 DNA is TGTGCCAGCAGCATCTCAAGACTAGCGGTTATTAGCACAGATACGCAGTATTTT. It is translated as CASSISRLAVISTDTQYF.

Concerning this clonotype: A much larger clone is a single base away; this may be a read error. This chain links TRBV6-2 or TRBV6-3 with TRBJ2-7; 9 nucleotides match TRBD1. The V gene's germline CDR1 is MNHEY and CDR2 SVGEGT. This CDR3 has 15 amino acids. The J segment lost 2 bases and the V segment lost 7 bases, leaving 9 bases of the junction unmatched. In DNA, the CDR3 is TGTGCCAGCATCCCCGACAGGGGGGCGACCTACGAGCAGTACTTC. Translating it yields CASIPDRGATYEQYF.

This clonotype showed up many times. The chain employs TRBV27 and TRBJ2-7; 8 bases match TRBD1. The CDR3 has 14 residues. The germline V gene encodes CDR1 MNHEY and CDR2 SMNVEV (reference sequence). V lost 4 bases and J lost 2; bases outside the gene matches: 4. In DNA form, the CDR3 reads TGTGCCAGCAGTTACAAGGACAGGGCCTACGAGCAGTACTTC. It yields the protein CASSYKDRAYEQYF.

This clonotype was seen ten or more times. V usage is TRBV7-2 and J usage is TRBJ1-6, with 7 nucleotides matching TRBD1. Germline V gene lookup returns CDR1 SGHTA and CDR2 FQGNSA. Trimming cost V 3 bases and J 8 bases; bases outside gene matches: 4. The CDR3 runs to 14 residues. The CDR3 is CASSLAGGDSPLHF. The CDR3 coding sequence is TGTGCCAGCAGCTTGGCAGGGGGGGATTCACCCCTCCACTTT. Full variable domain (missing parts from reference TRBV7-2 and TRBJ1-6): GAGVSQSPSNKVTEKGKDVELRCDPISGHTALYWYRQSLGQGLEFLIYFQGNSAPDKSGLPSDRFSAERTGGSVSTLTIQRTQQEDSAVYLCASSLAGGDSPLHFGNGTRLTVT.

Ten or more counts support this clonotype. The chain couples TRBV5-1 to TRBJ2-7, with D unclear. V was clipped by 0 bases and J by 1 base, with 8 bases between them. The CDR3 has 14 amino acids. The germline CDR1 and CDR2 sequences are SGHRS and YFSETQ. CDR3 bases: TGCGCCAGCAGCTTGGTCAGATATTCCTACGAGCAGTACTTC. The encoded protein is CASSLVRYSYEQYF.

There are many counts of this clonotype. The chain combines TRBV20-1 with TRBJ1-4, with D tentatively TRBD1 (6 bases). The CDR3 consists of 15 residues. Trimming took off 4 bases at V and 3 bases at J, with 15 bases between the two ends. Per germline, CDR1 DFQATT and CDR2 SNEGSKA (reference sequence). The CDR3 region is CSAKDGGASNEKLFF. CDR3 DNA: TGCAGTGCTAAAGACGGGGGCGCATCTAATGAAAAACTGTTTTTT.

There are many counts of this clonotype. The V call is TRBV28, the J call TRBJ1-2; 7 bases match TRBD1. Looked up from germline, CDR1 is MDHEN and CDR2 is SYDVKM. The CDR3 length is 13 residues. V was pared by 7 bases and J by 2 bases, with 4 bases of the junction left unmatched. CDR3 in DNA: TGTGCCAGCACAAGACAGGGCAACTATGGCTACACCTTC. It yields the protein CASTRQGNYGYTF.

Many counts were recorded for this clonotype. The V gene is TRBV20-1, the J gene TRBJ1-1, with D uncertain. This CDR3 has 12 amino acids. Germline V gene lookup returns CDR1 DFQATT and CDR2 SNEGSKA (reference sequence). Deletions cut 5 bases from V and 4 bases from J, with 11 bases between. In nucleotides, the CDR3 is TGCAGTGCTTCTCCCGGAGGCACTGAAGCTTTCTTT. Amino acid sequence: CSASPGGTEAFF.

This clonotype was counted ten times or more. This chain uses TRBV10-2 with TRBJ2-2, with 8 bases that match TRBD2. The germline V gene has CDR1 WSHSY and CDR2 SAAADI. With 8 bases clipped from V and 9 bases from J, the junction kept 11 bases outside the gene matches. The CDR3 is made up of 14 amino acids. In DNA, the CDR3 is TGCGCCAGCGAACGGGGGGGCTCAGGCCGGGAGCTGTTTTTT. Protein product: CASERGGSGRELFF.

Many counts were recorded for this clonotype. The chain links TRBV20-1 to TRBJ2-5; 9 bases are a match to TRBD2. The CDR3 has 14 amino acids. CDR1 is DFQATT, CDR2 SNEGSKA, per germline (reference sequence). The V and J ends lost 6 bases and 5 bases, in that order; junction bases with no gene match: 10. The CDR3 sequence is CSASLAGGRETQYF. The CDR3 DNA reads TGCAGTGCGTCCCTTGCGGGGGGGCGGGAGACCCAGTACTTC.